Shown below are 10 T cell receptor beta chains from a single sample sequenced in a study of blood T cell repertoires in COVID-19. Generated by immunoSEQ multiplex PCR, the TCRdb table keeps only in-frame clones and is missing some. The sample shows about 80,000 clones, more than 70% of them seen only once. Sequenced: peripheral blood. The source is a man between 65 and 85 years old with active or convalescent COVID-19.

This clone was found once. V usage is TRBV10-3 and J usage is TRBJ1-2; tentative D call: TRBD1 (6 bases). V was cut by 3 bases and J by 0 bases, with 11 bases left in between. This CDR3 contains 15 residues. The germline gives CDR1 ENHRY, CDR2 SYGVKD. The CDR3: CAISEGGPTNYGYTF. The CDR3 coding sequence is TGTGCCATCAGTGAAGGGGGACCTACTAACTATGGCTACACCTTC.

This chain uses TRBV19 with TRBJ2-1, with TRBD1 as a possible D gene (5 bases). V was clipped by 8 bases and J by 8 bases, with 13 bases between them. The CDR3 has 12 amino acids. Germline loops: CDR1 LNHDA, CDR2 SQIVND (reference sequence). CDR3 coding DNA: TGTGCCAGTTCTAACACAGGTTATGAGCAGTTCTTC. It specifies CASSNTGYEQFF.

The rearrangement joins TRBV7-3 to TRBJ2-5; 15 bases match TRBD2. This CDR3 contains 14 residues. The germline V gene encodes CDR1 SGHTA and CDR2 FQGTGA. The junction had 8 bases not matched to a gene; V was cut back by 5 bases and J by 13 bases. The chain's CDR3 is CASSPRTSGGALYF. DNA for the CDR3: TGTGCCAGCAGCCCAAGGACTAGCGGGGGGGCTTTGTACTTC. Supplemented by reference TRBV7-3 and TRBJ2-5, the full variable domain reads GAGVSQTPSNKVTEKGKYVELRCDPISGHTALYWYRQSLGQGPEFLIYFQGTGAADDSGLPNDRFFAVRPEGSVSTLKIQRTERGDSAVYLCASSPRTSGGALYFGPGTRLLVL.

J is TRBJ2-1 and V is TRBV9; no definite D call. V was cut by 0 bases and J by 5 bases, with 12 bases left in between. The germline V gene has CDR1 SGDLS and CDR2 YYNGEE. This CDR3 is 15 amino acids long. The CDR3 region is CASSVAVEIDNEQFF. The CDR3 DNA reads TGTGCCAGCAGCGTAGCAGTTGAAATCGACAATGAGCAGTTCTTC.

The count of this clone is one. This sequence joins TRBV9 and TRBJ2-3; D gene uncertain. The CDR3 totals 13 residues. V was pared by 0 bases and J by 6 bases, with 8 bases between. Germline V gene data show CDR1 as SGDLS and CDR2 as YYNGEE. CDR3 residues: CASSVALQDTQYF. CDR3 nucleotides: TGTGCCAGCAGCGTAGCTCTACAGGATACGCAGTATTTT. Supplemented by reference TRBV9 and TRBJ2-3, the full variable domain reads DSGVTQTPKHLITATGQRVTLRCSPRSGDLSVYWYQQSLDQGLQFLIQYYNGEERAKGNILERFSAQQFPDLHSELNLSSLELGDSALYFCASSVALQDTQYFGPGTRLTVL.

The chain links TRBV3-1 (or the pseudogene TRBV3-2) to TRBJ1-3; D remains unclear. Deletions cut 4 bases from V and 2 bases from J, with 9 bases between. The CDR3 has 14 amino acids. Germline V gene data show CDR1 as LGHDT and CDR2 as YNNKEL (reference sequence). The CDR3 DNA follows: TGTGCCAGCAGCCCCTTTGGCACTGGAAACACCATATATTTT. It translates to CASSPFGTGNTIYF.

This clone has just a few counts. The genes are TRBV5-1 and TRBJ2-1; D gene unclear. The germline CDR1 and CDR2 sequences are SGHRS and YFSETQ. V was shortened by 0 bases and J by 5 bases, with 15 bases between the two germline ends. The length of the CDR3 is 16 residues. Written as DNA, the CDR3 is TGCGCCAGCAGCTTGGGAACCCTCGGGTGGAACAATGAGCAGTTCTTC. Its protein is CASSLGTLGWNNEQFF.

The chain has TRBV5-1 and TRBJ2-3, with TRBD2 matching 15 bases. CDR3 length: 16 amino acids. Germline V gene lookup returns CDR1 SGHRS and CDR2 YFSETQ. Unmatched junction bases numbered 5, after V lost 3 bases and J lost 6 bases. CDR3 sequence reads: CASSSGTSGGSDTQYF. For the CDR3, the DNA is TGCGCCAGCAGCTCTGGGACTAGCGGGGGGTCTGATACGCAGTATTTT.

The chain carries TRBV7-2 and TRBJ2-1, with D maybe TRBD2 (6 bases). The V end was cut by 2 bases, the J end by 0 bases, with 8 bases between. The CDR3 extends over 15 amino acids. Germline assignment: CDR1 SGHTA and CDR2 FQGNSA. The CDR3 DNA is TGTGCCAGCAGCTTATTCGGGGGCTCCTACAATGAGCAGTTCTTC. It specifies CASSLFGGSYNEQFF. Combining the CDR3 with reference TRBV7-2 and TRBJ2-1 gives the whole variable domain GAGVSQSPSNKVTEKGKDVELRCDPISGHTALYWYRQSLGQGLEFLIYFQGNSAPDKSGLPSDRFSAERTGGSVSTLTIQRTQQEDSAVYLCASSLFGGSYNEQFFGPGTRLTVL.

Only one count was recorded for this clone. CDR3 sequence reads: CASSPRVAKNIQYF. The CDR3 bases are TGTGCCAGCAGCCCTCGGGTAGCCAAAAACATTCAGTACTTC. V usage is TRBV5-6 and J usage is TRBJ2-4, with D uncertain. Germline V lookup: CDR1 SGHDT, CDR2 YYEEEE. The CDR3 sequence is 14 residues long. V was pared by 4 bases and J by 0 bases, with 8 bases between. Looking up the rest from reference TRBV5-6 and TRBJ2-4 gives the full variable domain: DAGVTQSPTHLIKTRGQQVTLRCSPKSGHDTVSWYQQALGQGPQFIFQYYEEEERQRGNFPDRFSGHQFPNYSSELNVNALLLGDSALYLCASSPRVAKNIQYFGAGTRLSVL.